The 13 T cell receptor beta chains in this list originate from one sample, sequenced in a study of CD8 T cells in ankylosing spondylitis. TCRdb re-called the 5' RACE reads through MiXCR, storing one row per CDR3 protein. The table lists 300,000 to 350,000 distinct CDR3 sequences, around 21% of them singletons, with about 3.7% in the top ten. The material sequenced was blood, either unsorted or a sorted T cell fraction (not recorded which). The receptors were sampled from a female donor with ankylosing spondylitis or in good health (not recorded which).

At least ten counts were recorded for this clonotype. The chain employs TRBV4-1 and TRBJ2-2, with D uncertain. Deletions cut 6 bases from V and 6 bases from J, with 23 bases between. This CDR3 is 17 amino acids long. Germline V lookup: CDR1 MGHRA, CDR2 YSYEKL. CDR3 sequence: CASRAIDLGFGSGELFF. The DNA of the CDR3 is TGCGCCAGCAGAGCTATAGACCTAGGATTTGGTTCCGGGGAGCTGTTTTTT.

The V call is TRBV7-9, the J call TRBJ1-4, with 9 bases matching TRBD1. There are 16 residues in the CDR3. V dropped 4 bases and J dropped 8; count of bases not matched to a gene: 11. The germline gives CDR1 SEHNR, CDR2 FQNEAQ (reference sequence). This CDR3 is CASSSLTGGAGEKLFF. CDR3 nucleotide sequence: TGTGCCAGCAGCTCACTAACAGGGGGCGCAGGGGAAAAACTGTTTTTT.

The chain carries TRBV7-2 and TRBJ2-1; D is unclear. The germline CDR1 and CDR2 sequences are SGHTA and FQGNSA. The CDR3 is 11 residues long. The V end lost 6 bases, the J end lost 9 bases, and 9 bases lay between the germline ends. CDR3 DNA sequence: TGTGCCAGCAGTAGATCCTTTGAGCAGTTCTTC. Its protein product is CASSRSFEQFF.

The chain is built from TRBV20-1 and TRBJ1-1, with 9 bases lining up with TRBD1. J gave up 6 bases and V 0 bases, and 8 bases lay outside the gene matches. CDR3 length equals 15 residues. Looked up from germline, CDR1 is DFQATT and CDR2 is SNEGSKA (reference sequence). CDR3 loop: CSARDSGQGVPEAFF. CDR3 nucleotides: TGCAGTGCTAGAGATTCGGGACAGGGAGTCCCTGAAGCTTTCTTT.

This chain connects TRBV7-2 to TRBJ2-5; tentative D call: TRBD2 (6 bases). The CDR3 extends over 14 amino acids. Germline CDR1 is SGHTA and CDR2 is FQGNSA. Between the trimmed V and J ends, which lost 4 bases and 0 bases, there was a span of 9 bases. The CDR3 region is CASSSTRNQETQYF. The CDR3 DNA sequence: TGTGCCAGCAGCTCGACTAGAAACCAAGAGACCCAGTACTTC.

The chain couples TRBV3-1 to TRBJ2-5, with D perhaps matching TRBD2 (5 bases). The germline CDR1 and CDR2 sequences are LGHDT and YNNKEL (reference sequence). Trimming removed 0 bases from V and 10 bases from J, with 18 bases in between. This CDR3 comprises 15 residues. The CDR3 nucleotides read TGTGCCAGCAGCCAAGAAGTGATGGTCGTCGGGAACCAGTACTTC. Its protein product is CASSQEVMVVGNQYF.

This clonotype was seen only a few times. The chain employs TRBV29-1 and TRBJ2-2; D possibly uses TRBD1 or TRBD2 (7 bases each). Germline CDR1 and CDR2: SQVTM and ANQGSEA. The CDR3 covers 12 residues. This CDR3 is CGAGGGTGELFF. In DNA, the CDR3 is TGCGGGGCAGGGGGAGGGACCGGGGAGCTGTTTTTT.

The chain combines TRBV5-6 with TRBJ2-5, with D maybe TRBD1 (6 bases). The V end was cut by 0 bases, the J end by 4 bases, with 10 bases between. Germline CDR1 SGHDT, CDR2 YYEEEE. This CDR3 contains 14 residues. Here the CDR3 DNA reads TGTGCCAGCAGCTTGGGTAGCAGGGGAGAGACCCAGTACTTC. Protein: CASSLGSRGETQYF.

This clonotype has just a few counts. The V call is TRBV4-1, the J call TRBJ2-7; D is unresolved. CDR1 and CDR2 (germline): MGHRA, YSYEKL. V lost 1 base to trimming and J lost 4 bases, with 17 bases between them. The CDR3 length is 16 residues. The CDR3 DNA is TGCGCCAGCAGCCAAGCACCGGCAGAGGTACCTTACGAGCAGTACTTC. Residues: CASSQAPAEVPYEQYF.

The gene calls are TRBV20-1 and TRBJ2-1; 11 positions agree with TRBD2. The V gene end was trimmed by 2 bases and the J gene end by 6 bases; junction bases not matched to a gene: 0. Germline loops: CDR1 DFQATT, CDR2 SNEGSKA (reference sequence). CDR3 length: 13 residues. CDR3 protein: CSARLAGGNEQFF. Written as DNA, the CDR3 is TGCAGTGCTAGACTAGCGGGAGGCAATGAGCAGTTCTTC.

This clonotype was detected ten times or more. In DNA form, the CDR3 reads TGTGCCAGCAGCCAAGATTGGGCAGCCACATTTAGTACGTCGACTGAAGCTTTCTTT. It codes for CASSQDWAATFSTSTEAFF. The J gene is TRBJ1-1, the V gene TRBV4-2; D uncertain. The CDR3 length is 19 residues. CDR1 and CDR2 from the germline V gene are LGHNA and YNFKEQ. V was shortened by 0 bases and J by 5 bases, with 25 bases between the two germline ends.

This clonotype came up once. In nucleotides, the CDR3 is TGCGCCAGCAGTATAAGGGGCTTTATAGATACGCAGTATTTT. Translating gives CASSIRGFIDTQYF. This chain uses TRBV10-2 with TRBJ2-3; tentative D call: TRBD1 (5 bases). V was shortened by 5 bases and J by 5 bases, with 14 bases between the two germline ends. Germline lookup yields CDR1 WSHSY and CDR2 SAAADI. This CDR3 is built from 14 residues.

The chain is built from TRBV29-1 and TRBJ2-5; possible D gene TRBD2, 5 bases. Deletions cut 8 bases from V and 5 bases from J, with 12 bases between. The V gene's germline CDR1 is SQVTM and CDR2 ANQGSEA. CDR3 length equals 11 residues. The CDR3 is CSQRTGETQYF. The DNA of the CDR3 is TGCAGCCAAAGGACGGGGGAGACCCAGTACTTC.